These 20 T cell receptor beta chains share one sample of origin, sequenced in a study of blood T cell repertoires in COVID-19. The table came from immunoSEQ multiplex PCR; TCRdb's copy has only in-frame clones and leaves some out. The table lists about 130,000 clones, approximately 89% of them singletons. Sequences were obtained from peripheral blood. These receptors originate from a woman aged 70-85 years with COVID-19, enrolled during active disease.

This chain joins TRBV5-8 and TRBJ1-5, with D hard to call. The CDR3 sequence is 15 residues long. The germline V gene encodes CDR1 SGHTS and CDR2 YDEGEE. V shed 4 bases and J shed 6 bases, with 17 bases lying between them. The CDR3 bases are TGTGCCAGCAGCCCCCCCGGAGGGTTTGGTCAGCCCCAGCATTTT. This sequence encodes CASSPPGGFGQPQHF.

CDR3 DNA sequence: TGTGCCAGCAGCGTAGGCTGGACAGCGTCCTACAATGAGCAGTTCTTC. Encoded protein: CASSVGWTASYNEQFF. The chain combines TRBV9 with TRBJ2-1, with a weak D call TRBD1 (6 bases). The CDR3 loop spans 16 amino acids. In germline, CDR1 is SGDLS, CDR2 YYNGEE. The germline V and J ends were trimmed by 0 bases and 1 base, with 11 bases remaining between them.

This chain links TRBV5-1 with TRBJ1-6; 8 positions agree with TRBD1. The CDR3 length is 15 residues. Trimming at V came to 2 bases and at J to 6 bases, leaving 4 bases not matched to a gene. Germline loops: CDR1 SGHRS, CDR2 YFSETQ. The CDR3 here is CASSLQGDINSPLHF. CDR3 coding DNA: TGCGCCAGCAGCTTACAGGGGGACATTAATTCACCCCTCCACTTT.

This clone has a single count. The V and J genes are TRBV5-1 and TRBJ2-5; TRBD1 matches 10 bases. This CDR3 has 13 amino acids. The germline V gene encodes CDR1 SGHRS and CDR2 YFSETQ. The J segment lost 7 bases and the V segment lost 3 bases, leaving 3 bases of the junction unmatched. The CDR3 is CASSSGTGVTQYF. CDR3 coding DNA: TGCGCCAGCAGCTCCGGGACAGGGGTGACCCAGTACTTC.

The rearrangement joins TRBV5-6 to TRBJ1-5, with 7 nucleotides matching TRBD1. Trimming cost V 0 bases and J 5 bases; bases outside gene matches: 5. The CDR3 runs 15 residues. Germline V lookup: CDR1 SGHDT, CDR2 YYEEEE. In DNA form, the CDR3 reads TGTGCCAGCAGCTTGGAAGGGGGCGGCGATCAGCCCCAGCATTTT. Protein: CASSLEGGGDQPQHF.

The chain is built from TRBV6-6 and TRBJ2-5, with D perhaps matching TRBD2 (5 bases). V dropped 11 bases and J dropped 3 bases, with 16 bases sitting between them. The CDR3 covers 13 residues. Germline CDR1 is MNHNY and CDR2 is SVGAGI (reference sequence). CDR3 sequence reads: CASNNRGEETQYF. The CDR3, as DNA: TGTGCCTCCAATAATCGGGGAGAAGAGACCCAGTACTTC.

The count of this clone is one. The chain has TRBV7-2 and TRBJ1-2; 7 bases align to TRBD1. CDR3 length: 14 amino acids. V shed 4 bases and J 2 bases; nucleotides not matched to a gene: 4. Germline V gene data show CDR1 as SGHTA and CDR2 as FQGNSA. The CDR3 DNA reads TGTGCCAGCAGCTCCCACAGGGGAAACTATGGCTACACCTTC. Its translation: CASSSHRGNYGYTF.

Here the CDR3 reads CASSSRTGWSEQFF. The CDR3 bases are TGTGCCAGCAGCTCCAGGACAGGGTGGAGTGAGCAGTTCTTC. This chain links TRBV5-8 with TRBJ2-1; TRBD1 matches 8 bases. The V and J ends lost 3 bases and 9 bases, in that order; junction bases with no gene match: 8. The CDR3 covers 14 residues. CDR1 and CDR2 (germline): SGHTS, YDEGEE. Variable domain in full (rest from reference TRBV5-8 and TRBJ2-1): EAGVTQSPTHLIKTRGQQATLRCSPISGHTSVYWYQQALGLGLQFLLWYDEGEERNRGNFPPRFSGRQFPNYSSELNVNALELEDSALYLCASSSRTGWSEQFFGPGTRLTVL.

The rearrangement links TRBV20-1 to TRBJ1-5; TRBD1 might be the D (5 bases). CDR3 length equals 15 residues. V lost 3 bases and J 6 bases, leaving 18 bases between the germline ends. From germline, CDR1 is DFQATT and CDR2 SNEGSKA (reference sequence). CDR3 coding DNA: TGCAGTGCTAGTTTAACCGGCCCCGGGGGTCAGCCCCAGCATTTT. It yields the protein CSASLTGPGGQPQHF.

The chain uses TRBV7-2 and TRBJ1-1; 9 positions agree with TRBD1. Unmatched junction bases numbered 4, after V lost 0 bases and J lost 5 bases. In germline, CDR1 is SGHTA, CDR2 FQGNSA. The CDR3 totals 15 residues. CDR3 DNA sequence: TGTGCCAGCAGCTTAGCTGGGACAGGGTGGACTGAAGCTTTCTTT. It codes for CASSLAGTGWTEAFF.

The rearrangement uses TRBV9 and TRBJ2-7; 9 nucleotides align to TRBD2. The V segment lost 4 bases and the J segment 4 bases; nucleotides outside the gene matches: 9. CDR1 is SGDLS and CDR2 is YYNGEE in the germline V gene. CDR3 length: 15 amino acids. The CDR3 DNA sequence: TGTGCCAGCAGCCCAGGGGCGGGGGGGCTTTACGAGCAGTACTTC. This encodes CASSPGAGGLYEQYF.

The CDR3 loop reads CASRPTGGNTIYF. The CDR3 nucleotides read TGTGCCAGCAGGCCTACAGGGGGAAACACCATATATTTT. The gene calls are TRBV7-8 and TRBJ1-3; a possible D gene is TRBD1 (6 bases). Trimming stripped 6 bases from V and 4 bases from J, with 10 bases between. The germline CDR1 and CDR2 sequences are SGHVS and FQNEAQ. The CDR3 is 13 amino acids.

The chain has TRBV28 and TRBJ1-6, with 7 bases matching TRBD1. The CDR3 has 14 amino acids. Germline V CDR1 and CDR2: MDHEN, SYDVKM. Trimming cost V 5 bases and J 11 bases; bases outside gene matches: 9. The CDR3 nucleotides are TGTGCCAGCAGTCTTTGGGACAGCGGGCCACCCCTCCACTTT. Its protein is CASSLWDSGPPLHF.

The chain is built from TRBV19 and TRBJ1-1; a possible D gene is TRBD1 (6 bases). This CDR3 is built from 14 residues. Per the germline V gene, CDR1 is LNHDA and CDR2 is SQIVND (reference sequence). The V and J ends lost 3 bases and 4 bases respectively, with 12 bases between them. Here the CDR3 DNA reads TGTGCCAGTAGTATCAGGGGAGGGGGCACTGAAGCTTTCTTT. The encoded protein is CASSIRGGGTEAFF. The variable domain in full, completed from reference TRBV19 and TRBJ1-1, reads DGGITQSPKYLFRKEGQNVTLSCEQNLNHDAMYWYRQDPGQGLRLIYYSQIVNDFQKGDIAEGYSVSREKKESFPLTVTSAQKNPTAFYLCASSIRGGGTEAFFGQGTRLTVV.

V usage is TRBV28 and J usage is TRBJ2-3; D is unresolved. The CDR3 consists of 11 residues. Germline CDR1 and CDR2: MDHEN and SYDVKM. V dropped 5 bases and J dropped 6 bases, with 6 bases sitting between them. As DNA, the CDR3 is TGTGCCAGCAGTCCCTCTGATACGCAGTATTTT. Protein product: CASSPSDTQYF.

This clone was detected once. The V and J genes are TRBV28 and TRBJ1-1; D might be TRBD1 (5 bases). Trimming cost V 4 bases and J 10 bases, with 16 bases left between them. This CDR3 has 13 residues. Germline CDR1 and CDR2: MDHEN and SYDVKM. Here the CDR3 reads CASSSPGTKGAFF. DNA of the CDR3: TGTGCCAGCAGTTCCCCTGGGACTAAAGGAGCTTTCTTT. The full variable domain, rest sourced from reference TRBV28 and TRBJ1-1, is DVKVTQSSRYLVKRTGEKVFLECVQDMDHENMFWYRQDPGLGLRLIYFSYDVKMKEKGDIPEGYSVSREKKERFSLILESASTNQTSMYLCASSSPGTKGAFFGQGTRLTVV.

This chain links TRBV28 with TRBJ1-6; TRBD1 is a possible D gene (6 bases). The CDR3 contains 16 residues. Trimming cost V 7 bases and J 5 bases, with 18 bases left between them. Germline CDR1 and CDR2: MDHEN and SYDVKM. CDR3 bases: TGTGCCAGCAATTCAGGTGGGGGCGGAGATAATTCACCCCTCCACTTT. It is translated as CASNSGGGGDNSPLHF.

The sample holds one count of this clone. V gene TRBV5-6 combines with J gene TRBJ2-3, with TRBD2 matching over 13 bases. Germline V gene sequence: CDR1 SGHDT, CDR2 YYEEEE. The CDR3 spans 17 residues. J gave up 2 bases and V 4 bases, and 7 bases lay outside the gene matches. The CDR3 is CASSTRGTSGTTDTQYF. The CDR3 DNA reads TGTGCCAGCAGCACCCGGGGGACTAGCGGGACCACAGATACGCAGTATTTT.

CDR3 bases: TGTGCAGGAGACAGGGGACAAAAGGGTCGGAACTATGGCTACACCTTC. It encodes CAGDRGQKGRNYGYTF. The rearrangement uses TRBV7-2 and TRBJ1-2, with 8 positions matching TRBD1. The V gene's germline CDR1 is SGHTA and CDR2 FQGNSA. CDR3 length: 16 residues.

The chain joins TRBV28 to TRBJ1-1; 8 bases align to TRBD1. With V trimmed by 6 bases and J by 0 bases, 6 bases remained unmatched. Germline CDR1 and CDR2: MDHEN and SYDVKM. CDR3 length equals 15 residues. Written as DNA, the CDR3 is TGTGCCAGCAGCTTACCAGGGGGCATGAACACTGAAGCTTTCTTT. This gives the protein CASSLPGGMNTEAFF.